These 30 T cell receptor beta chains were all obtained from the same sample, sequenced in a study of shared clonotypes between healthy human individuals. Assay used: immunoSEQ multiplex PCR; TCRdb lists only in-frame clones, some missing. This sample has approximately 2.1 million clones, with approximately 93% found just once. The sample taken for sequencing was naive CD4+ T cells from PBMCs. Subset: CD45RA+ positively selected. The receptors derive from a man younger than 30 in good health. Some clones in this sample may be carry-over from other donors' samples.

Details on this clone: This CDR3 is also generated by other DNA sequences in the sample. CDR3 sequence: CASSLGLQETQYF. DNA for the CDR3: TGTGCCAGCAGCTTGGGACTGCAAGAGACCCAGTACTTC. The chain recombines TRBV7-3 with TRBJ2-5; TRBD2 might be the D (6 bases). The germline CDR1 and CDR2 sequences are SGHTA and FQGTGA. Trimming removed 3 bases at V and 2 bases at J, with 7 bases between. The CDR3 runs 13 residues.

On this clone: The sample contains more than one DNA sequence encoding this CDR3. The chain carries TRBV9 and TRBJ1-3, with D unresolved. Germline loops: CDR1 SGDLS, CDR2 YYNGEE. V was pared by 2 bases and J by 0 bases, with 9 bases between. The CDR3 is 15 amino acids. The CDR3 DNA reads TGTGCCAGCAGCGTTCTTGGGAGCTCTGGAAACACCATATATTTT. It translates to CASSVLGSSGNTIYF.

This clone has only one observation. The chain uses TRBV6-6 and TRBJ1-1; 9 bases agree with TRBD1. V lost 6 bases, J lost 4 bases, and 9 bases stayed unmatched. There are 15 residues in the CDR3. Germline V CDR1 and CDR2: MNHNY, SVGAGI (reference sequence). The CDR3, as DNA: TGTGCCAGCAGGGGCCGACAGGGGGGAGGCACTGAAGCTTTCTTT. Residues: CASRGRQGGGTEAFF.

This chain joins TRBV4-3 and TRBJ2-5, with TRBD2 matching 10 bases. This CDR3 comprises 16 residues. The J segment lost 4 bases and the V segment lost 0 bases, leaving 5 bases of the junction unmatched. Germline V gives CDR1 LGHNA, CDR2 YSLEER. The CDR3 nucleotides read TGCGCCAGCAGCCAAGATGCACTAGCGGGGAGAGAGACCCAGTACTTC. This codes for CASSQDALAGRETQYF.

CDR3 coding DNA: TGTGCCAGCTCGATTAGCGGGACCACCGGGGAGCTGTTTTTT. Residues: CASSISGTTGELFF. The rearrangement uses TRBV2 and TRBJ2-2; 8 bases line up with TRBD2. With 8 bases clipped from V and 4 bases from J, the junction kept 6 bases outside the gene matches. The CDR3 loop spans 14 amino acids. Germline CDR1 and CDR2: SNHLY and FYNNEI. The full variable domain, rest sourced from reference TRBV2 and TRBJ2-2, is EPEVTQTPSHQVTQMGQEVILRCVPISNHLYFYWYRQILGQKVEFLVSFYNNEISEKSEIFDDQFSVERPDGSNFTLKIRSTKLEDSAMYFCASSISGTTGELFFGEGSRLTVL.

The J gene is TRBJ2-1, the V gene TRBV4-3; possible D gene TRBD1, 5 bases. Trimming stripped 3 bases from V and 1 base from J, with 13 bases between. Germline CDR1 LGHNA, CDR2 YSLEER. CDR3 length: 16 amino acids. CDR3 in DNA: TGCGCCAGCAGCCAGGAGCCAGGGAAGTCCTACAATGAGCAGTTCTTC. Protein: CASSQEPGKSYNEQFF.

V and J are TRBV6-5 and TRBJ1-1; maybe TRBD1 (6 bases). This CDR3 has 15 amino acids. The germline V and J ends were trimmed by 0 bases and 4 bases, with 12 bases remaining between them. Germline-derived CDR1 and CDR2 are MNHEY and SVGAGI. The CDR3: CASSYSGGRSTEAFF. The CDR3 nucleotides are TGTGCCAGCAGTTACTCGGGGGGGCGCAGCACTGAAGCTTTCTTT.

Regarding this clone: Other DNA variants within this sample encode the same CDR3. The chain joins TRBV6-5 to TRBJ1-1; D is ambiguous. CDR1 and CDR2 from the germline V gene are MNHEY and SVGAGI. This CDR3 contains 13 residues. With 2 bases removed from V and 2 bases from J, the gap between germline ends came to 6 bases. The chain's CDR3 is CASSYQVNTEAFF. In DNA form, the CDR3 reads TGTGCCAGCAGTTACCAGGTAAACACTGAAGCTTTCTTT.

The chain links TRBV9 to TRBJ2-1, with 9 bases aligning to TRBD2. The V segment lost 0 bases and the J segment 0 bases; nucleotides outside the gene matches: 7. Per germline, CDR1 SGDLS and CDR2 YYNGEE. The CDR3 totals 18 residues. The CDR3 DNA reads TGTGCCAGCAGCGTAGGCGAAGCGGGGGGAAGCTCCTACAATGAGCAGTTCTTC. This sequence encodes CASSVGEAGGSSYNEQFF.

This chain joins TRBV18 and TRBJ1-1; D is ambiguous. Germline V lookup: CDR1 KGHSH, CDR2 LQKENI. This CDR3 has 13 residues. Trimming stripped 3 bases from V and 4 bases from J, with 9 bases between. In DNA form, the CDR3 reads TGTGCCAGCTCACCTGGGATGCCCACTGAAGCTTTCTTT. Translation gives CASSPGMPTEAFF.

The chain employs TRBV12-2 and TRBJ1-4; TRBD1, the D gene given by the table, was not confirmed from the DNA. TRBV12-2 is noted as a pseudogene. The CDR3 runs 16 residues. The CDR3 DNA follows: TGTGCAAGTCGCTGGAACAGGGGTTCAGCTAATGAAAAACTGTTTTTT. The encoded protein is CASRWNRGSANEKLFF.

This clone was found once. V gene TRBV18 combines with J gene TRBJ1-4; 7 bases match TRBD1. CDR1 and CDR2 (germline): KGHSH, LQKENI. V lost 6 bases and J lost 7; bases outside the gene matches: 17. This CDR3 contains 17 residues. CDR3 in DNA: TGTGCCAGCTCGCGCGACCTTTCCGGGACAGTTACTGAAAAACTGTTTTTT. Its translation is CASSRDLSGTVTEKLFF.

The J gene is TRBJ1-2, the V gene TRBV20-1; D gene uncertain. Germline assignment: CDR1 DFQATT and CDR2 SNEGSKA (reference sequence). The germline V and J ends were trimmed by 5 bases and 8 bases, with 12 bases remaining between them. This CDR3 region has 11 residues. Written as DNA, the CDR3 is TGCAGTGCTGGATTAGTGGGGGGCTACACCTTC. Its protein is CSAGLVGGYTF.

The V gene is TRBV7-2, the J gene TRBJ2-5; 9 bases match TRBD1. The germline V gene encodes CDR1 SGHTA and CDR2 FQGNSA. This CDR3 has 16 residues. The J segment lost 2 bases and the V segment lost 5 bases, leaving 9 bases of the junction unmatched. The CDR3 spells CASSPMTGQGQETQYF. In nucleotides, the CDR3 is TGTGCCAGCAGCCCTATGACCGGACAGGGGCAAGAGACCCAGTACTTC.

The V and J genes are TRBV6-1 and TRBJ1-5, with TRBD1 matching 9 bases. Germline CDR1 reads MNHNS; CDR2 reads SASEGT. The CDR3 covers 18 residues. V lost 4 bases and J lost 0; bases outside the gene matches: 10. The CDR3 region is CASSVGTGPPHSNQPQHF. CDR3 coding DNA: TGTGCCAGCAGTGTGGGGACAGGGCCTCCCCATAGCAATCAGCCCCAGCATTTT.

This clone was counted between two and nine times. The CDR3 loop is CATDGGSGANVLTF. The CDR3 DNA reads TGTGCCACCGATGGGGGATCTGGGGCCAACGTCCTGACTTTC. The gene calls are TRBV28 and TRBJ2-6; D is tentatively TRBD1 or TRBD2 (5 bases each). Trimming took off 10 bases at V and 1 base at J, with 11 bases between the two ends. This CDR3 contains 14 residues. Germline V gene sequence: CDR1 MDHEN, CDR2 SYDVKM. The whole variable domain, remainder taken from reference TRBV28 and TRBJ2-6, is DVKVTQSSRYLVKRTGEKVFLECVQDMDHENMFWYRQDPGLGLRLIYFSYDVKMKEKGDIPEGYSVSREKKERFSLILESASTNQTSMYLCATDGGSGANVLTFGAGSRLTVL.

The chain carries TRBV6-5 and TRBJ2-7; 7 positions match TRBD1. V lost 7 bases, J lost 0 bases, and 9 bases stayed unmatched. Germline V gives CDR1 MNHEY, CDR2 SVGAGI. The CDR3 covers 15 residues. CDR3 in amino acids: CASNPDRLGSYEQYF. The CDR3 DNA reads as TGTGCCAGCAACCCGGACAGGCTTGGCTCCTACGAGCAGTACTTC.

The CDR3 coding sequence is TGTGCCAGCAGCGGTGGGGGGACTAGCGGGAGAGGTGAGCAGTTCTTC. Translation: CASSGGGTSGRGEQFF. This chain uses TRBV9 with TRBJ2-1; TRBD2 matches at 14 bases. The CDR3 has 16 amino acids. The germline gives CDR1 SGDLS, CDR2 YYNGEE. V was clipped by 3 bases and J by 9 bases; unmatched bases: 8. The entire variable domain, with the rest obtained from reference TRBV9 and TRBJ2-1, is as follows: DSGVTQTPKHLITATGQRVTLRCSPRSGDLSVYWYQQSLDQGLQFLIQYYNGEERAKGNILERFSAQQFPDLHSELNLSSLELGDSALYFCASSGGGTSGRGEQFFGPGTRLTVL.

This chain uses TRBV7-2 with TRBJ2-1; weak D call: TRBD1 (6 bases). The CDR3 length is 14 residues. V was cut by 5 bases and J by 5 bases, with 13 bases left in between. Per the germline V gene, CDR1 is SGHTA and CDR2 is FQGNSA. CDR3 nucleotide sequence: TGTGCCAGCAGCCAACCGGGACAACACAATGAGCAGTTCTTC. This gives the protein CASSQPGQHNEQFF.

The chain combines TRBV29-1 with TRBJ2-7, with 10 bases matching TRBD1. This CDR3 has 14 residues. The junction had 10 bases not matched to a gene; V was cut back by 4 bases and J by 7 bases. The germline CDR1 and CDR2 sequences are SQVTM and ANQGSEA. The CDR3 protein is CSVGDRGLRVEQYF. CDR3 DNA: TGCAGCGTTGGCGACAGGGGGCTGCGTGTTGAGCAGTACTTC.

The gene calls are TRBV2 and TRBJ2-5; no clear D. The CDR3 runs 14 residues. Per the germline V gene, CDR1 is SNHLY and CDR2 is FYNNEI. V lost 3 bases and J 7 bases, leaving 15 bases between the germline ends. The DNA for the CDR3 is TGTGCCAGCAGTGAGAACCTCTCTTTCGGGACCCAGTACTTC. This encodes CASSENLSFGTQYF. The complete variable domain, with remaining parts taken from reference TRBV2 and TRBJ2-5, reads EPEVTQTPSHQVTQMGQEVILRCVPISNHLYFYWYRQILGQKVEFLVSFYNNEISEKSEIFDDQFSVERPDGSNFTLKIRSTKLEDSAMYFCASSENLSFGTQYFGPGTRLLVL.

The CDR3 region is CASTVTGAAYEQYF. The CDR3 region has the DNA TGTGCCAGCACCGTGACCGGGGCAGCCTACGAGCAGTACTTC. The chain recombines TRBV25-1 with TRBJ2-7; D may be TRBD1 or TRBD2 (5 bases each). CDR1 and CDR2 (germline): MGHDK, SYGVNS. V lost 7 bases to trimming and J lost 2 bases, with 15 bases between them. This CDR3 spans 14 amino acids.

This clone is a singleton in its sample. Within the sample, other DNA sequences also encode this same CDR3. This chain joins TRBV5-1 and TRBJ2-5; TRBD1 agrees at 12 bases. Germline CDR1 and CDR2: SGHRS and YFSETQ. The CDR3 runs 15 residues. Losses at the gene ends were 4 bases for V and 5 bases for J; bases not matched to a gene: 6. CDR3 DNA: TGCGCCAGCAGCCTTGGGACAGGGGGCCAGGAGACCCAGTACTTC. Translation gives CASSLGTGGQETQYF. Together with reference TRBV5-1 and TRBJ2-5, the CDR3 gives the full variable domain: KAGVTQTPRYLIKTRGQQVTLSCSPISGHRSVSWYQQTPGQGLQFLFEYFSETQRNKGNFPGRFSGRQFSNSRSEMNVSTLELGDSALYLCASSLGTGGQETQYFGPGTRLLVL.

This clone was found a few times. V gene TRBV2 combines with J gene TRBJ1-1; D possibly corresponds to TRBD1 (6 bases). Looked up from germline, CDR1 is SNHLY and CDR2 is FYNNEI. This CDR3 is 14 amino acids long. The V and J ends lost 5 bases and 0 bases respectively, with 10 bases between them. The DNA for the CDR3 is TGTGCCAGCAGTTTTGGACAGATGAACACTGAAGCTTTCTTT. This gives the protein CASSFGQMNTEAFF.

This clone has just a few counts. The gene calls are TRBV7-7 and TRBJ2-2; D gene uncertain. The germline V gene has CDR1 SSHAT and CDR2 FNYEAQ (reference sequence). CDR3 length: 16 residues. V dropped 1 base and J dropped 0 bases, with 9 bases sitting between them. The CDR3 loop is CASSLGGGTNTGELFF. DNA for the CDR3: TGTGCCAGCAGCTTAGGAGGCGGAACGAACACCGGGGAGCTGTTTTTT.

As regards this clone: A junction end diverges from the germline sequence, so it may reflect a read error. The chain combines TRBV7-2 with TRBJ2-3; TRBD2 might be the D (5 bases). Germline CDR1 and CDR2: SGHTA and FQGNSA. This CDR3 comprises 15 residues. DNA for the CDR3: TGTGCCAGCAGCTCCCAAGCGGTACCCACATATACGCAGTATTTT. It translates to CASSSQAVPTYTQYF.

The V and J genes are TRBV2 and TRBJ2-3, with TRBD2 matching 10 bases. V lost 3 bases, J lost 2 bases, and 2 bases stayed unmatched. Per germline, CDR1 SNHLY and CDR2 FYNNEI. The CDR3 is made up of 15 amino acids. The CDR3 reads CASSETSGLTDTQYF. For the CDR3, the DNA is TGTGCCAGCAGTGAGACTAGCGGGCTCACAGATACGCAGTATTTT.

The chain recombines TRBV4-1 with TRBJ2-3, with D unresolved. CDR1 is MGHRA, CDR2 YSYEKL, per germline. The CDR3 runs to 11 residues. Between the trimmed V and J ends, which lost 3 bases and 6 bases, there was a span of 4 bases. The CDR3 DNA reads TGCGCCAGCAGCCAGTTTGATACGCAGTATTTT. Translated, it gives CASSQFDTQYF.

The chain links TRBV6-1 to TRBJ2-7, with D perhaps matching TRBD2 (6 bases). This CDR3 has 11 residues. Trimming removed 6 bases from V and 11 bases from J, with 14 bases in between. In germline, CDR1 is MNHNS, CDR2 SASEGT. For the CDR3, the DNA is TGTGCCAGCAGGGAGGGGCGAGGGAAGTACTTC. It is translated as CASREGRGKYF.

This chain uses TRBV18 with TRBJ1-3, with TRBD1 matching 8 bases. CDR1 and CDR2 from the germline V gene are KGHSH and LQKENI. The V gene end was trimmed by 2 bases and the J gene end by 3 bases; junction bases not matched to a gene: 6. The CDR3 runs to 16 residues. CDR3 bases: TGTGCCAGCTCACCATCCCAGGGGGCTGTTGGAAACACCATATATTTT. As protein: CASSPSQGAVGNTIYF.